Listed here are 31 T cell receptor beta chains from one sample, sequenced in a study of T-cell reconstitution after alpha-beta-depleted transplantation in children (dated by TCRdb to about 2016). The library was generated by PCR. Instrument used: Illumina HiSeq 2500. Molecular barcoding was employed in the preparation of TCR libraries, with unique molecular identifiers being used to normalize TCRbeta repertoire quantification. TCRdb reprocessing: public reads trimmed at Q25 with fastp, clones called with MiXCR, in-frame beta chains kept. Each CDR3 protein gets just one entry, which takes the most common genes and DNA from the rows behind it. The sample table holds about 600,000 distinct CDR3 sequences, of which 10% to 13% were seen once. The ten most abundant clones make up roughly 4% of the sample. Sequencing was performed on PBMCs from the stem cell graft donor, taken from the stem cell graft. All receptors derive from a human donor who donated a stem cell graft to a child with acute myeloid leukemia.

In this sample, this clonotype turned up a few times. The CDR3 reads CSASRLVPGELFF. In DNA, the CDR3 is TGCAGTGCTAGTAGGCTAGTACCCGGGGAGCTGTTTTTT. The gene calls are TRBV20-1 and TRBJ2-2; D call uncertain. The CDR3 totals 13 residues. With 3 bases removed from V and 6 bases from J, the gap between germline ends came to 11 bases. Germline V gene lookup returns CDR1 DFQATT and CDR2 SNEGSKA (reference sequence).

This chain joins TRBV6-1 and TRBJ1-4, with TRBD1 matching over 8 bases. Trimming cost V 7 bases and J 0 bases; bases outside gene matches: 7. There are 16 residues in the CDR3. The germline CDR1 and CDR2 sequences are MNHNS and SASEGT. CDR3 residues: CASTVGQGTTNEKLFF. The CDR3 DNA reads TGTGCCAGCACCGTAGGACAGGGCACAACTAATGAAAAACTGTTTTTT.

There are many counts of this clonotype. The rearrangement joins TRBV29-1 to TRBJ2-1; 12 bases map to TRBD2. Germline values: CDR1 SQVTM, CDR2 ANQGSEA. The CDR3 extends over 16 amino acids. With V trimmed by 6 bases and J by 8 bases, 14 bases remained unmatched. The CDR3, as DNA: TGCAGCGTCCCTAAGGGTCTAGCGGGAGGGATGGATGAGCAGTTCTTC. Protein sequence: CSVPKGLAGGMDEQFF.

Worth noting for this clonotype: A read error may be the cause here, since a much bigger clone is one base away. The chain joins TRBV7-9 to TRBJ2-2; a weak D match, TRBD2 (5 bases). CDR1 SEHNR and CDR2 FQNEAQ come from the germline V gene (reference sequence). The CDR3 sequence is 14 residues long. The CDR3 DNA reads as TGTGCCAGCAGCCGCTCGGACGGAACCGGGGTGCTGTTTTTT. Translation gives CASSRSDGTGVLFF.

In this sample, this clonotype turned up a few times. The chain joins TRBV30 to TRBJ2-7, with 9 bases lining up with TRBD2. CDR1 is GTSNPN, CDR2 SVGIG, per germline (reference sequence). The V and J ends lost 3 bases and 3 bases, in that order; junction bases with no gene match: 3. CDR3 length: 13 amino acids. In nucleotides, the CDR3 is TGTGCCTGGAGGCTTAGCGGGAGCTACGAGCAGTACTTC. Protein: CAWRLSGSYEQYF.

CDR3 DNA: TGTGCCAGCAGCCAAGGGGCCCCTGCCTACAATGAGCAGTTCTTC. It specifies CASSQGAPAYNEQFF. This chain uses TRBV3-1 with TRBJ2-1; no firm D call. With 1 base removed from V and 2 bases from J, the gap between germline ends came to 9 bases. Germline V gives CDR1 LGHDT, CDR2 YNNKEL (reference sequence). The CDR3 runs to 15 residues.

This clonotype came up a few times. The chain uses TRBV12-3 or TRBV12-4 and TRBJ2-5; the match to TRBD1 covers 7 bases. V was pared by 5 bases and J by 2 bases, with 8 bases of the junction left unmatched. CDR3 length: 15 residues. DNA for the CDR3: TGTGCCAGCAGTCTGGGGGACAGCCAACAAGAGACCCAGTACTTC. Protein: CASSLGDSQQETQYF.

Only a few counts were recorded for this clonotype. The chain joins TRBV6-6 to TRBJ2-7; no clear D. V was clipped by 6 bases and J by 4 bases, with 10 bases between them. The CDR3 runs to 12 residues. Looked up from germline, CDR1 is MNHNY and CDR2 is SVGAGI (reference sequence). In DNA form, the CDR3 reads TGTGCCAGCAGAGGGCCCTTATACGAGCAGTACTTC. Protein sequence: CASRGPLYEQYF.

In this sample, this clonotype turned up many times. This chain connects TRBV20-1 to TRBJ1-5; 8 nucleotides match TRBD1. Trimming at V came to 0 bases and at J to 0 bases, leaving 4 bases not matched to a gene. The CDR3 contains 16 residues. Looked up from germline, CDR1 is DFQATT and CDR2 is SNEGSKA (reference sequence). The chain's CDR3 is CSARDQQGGSNQPQHF. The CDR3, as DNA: TGCAGTGCTAGAGATCAACAGGGGGGTAGCAATCAGCCCCAGCATTTT.

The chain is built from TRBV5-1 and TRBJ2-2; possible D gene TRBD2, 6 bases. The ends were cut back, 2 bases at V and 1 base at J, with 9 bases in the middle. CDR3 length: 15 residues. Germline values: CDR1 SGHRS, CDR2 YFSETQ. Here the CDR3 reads CASSLPGRNTGELFF. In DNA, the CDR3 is TGCGCCAGCAGCTTACCCGGGAGGAACACCGGGGAGCTGTTTTTT. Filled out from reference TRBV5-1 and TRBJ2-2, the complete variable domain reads KAGVTQTPRYLIKTRGQQVTLSCSPISGHRSVSWYQQTPGQGLQFLFEYFSETQRNKGNFPGRFSGRQFSNSRSEMNVSTLELGDSALYLCASSLPGRNTGELFFGEGSRLTVL.

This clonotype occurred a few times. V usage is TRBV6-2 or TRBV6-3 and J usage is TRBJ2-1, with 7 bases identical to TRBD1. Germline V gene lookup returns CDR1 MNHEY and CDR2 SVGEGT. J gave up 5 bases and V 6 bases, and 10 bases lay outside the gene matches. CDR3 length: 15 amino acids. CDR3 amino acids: CASRPHRGSNNEQFF. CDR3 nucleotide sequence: TGTGCCAGCAGACCCCACAGGGGAAGCAACAATGAGCAGTTCTTC.

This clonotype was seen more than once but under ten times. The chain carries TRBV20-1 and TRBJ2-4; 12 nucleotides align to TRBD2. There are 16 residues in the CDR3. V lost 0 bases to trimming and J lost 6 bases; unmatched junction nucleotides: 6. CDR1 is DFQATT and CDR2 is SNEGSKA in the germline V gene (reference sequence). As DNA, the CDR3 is TGCAGTGCTAGAGACCCCCTAGCGGGGGGGGTAAACATTCAGTACTTC. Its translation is CSARDPLAGGVNIQYF.

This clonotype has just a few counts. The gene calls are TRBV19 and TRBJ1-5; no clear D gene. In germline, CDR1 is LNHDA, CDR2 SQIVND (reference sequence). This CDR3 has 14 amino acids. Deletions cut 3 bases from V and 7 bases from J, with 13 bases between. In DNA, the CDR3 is TGTGCCAGTAGTATGCGGCCGCGCGGGCAGCCCCAGCATTTT. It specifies CASSMRPRGQPQHF.

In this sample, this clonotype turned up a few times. The CDR3 here is CASSLVPTGRPEAFF. Here the CDR3 DNA reads TGTGCCAGCAGCTTAGTCCCGACAGGGCGGCCTGAAGCTTTCTTT. The chain combines TRBV7-9 with TRBJ1-1, with 7 bases aligning to TRBD1. Germline V lookup: CDR1 SEHNR, CDR2 FQNEAQ (reference sequence). J lost 6 bases, V lost 1 base, and 8 bases had no gene match. This CDR3 spans 15 amino acids.

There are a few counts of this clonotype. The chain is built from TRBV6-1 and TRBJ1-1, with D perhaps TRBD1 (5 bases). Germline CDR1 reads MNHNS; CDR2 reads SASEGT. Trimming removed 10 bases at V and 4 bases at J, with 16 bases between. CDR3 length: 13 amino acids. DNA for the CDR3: TGTGCCATCAAGCGGGGCGGCGGCACTGAAGCTTTCTTT. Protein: CAIKRGGGTEAFF.

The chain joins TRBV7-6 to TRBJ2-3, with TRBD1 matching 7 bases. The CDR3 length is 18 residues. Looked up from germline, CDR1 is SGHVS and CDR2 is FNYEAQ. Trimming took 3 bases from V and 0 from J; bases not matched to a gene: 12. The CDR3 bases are TGTGCCAGCAGCTTGTTCGACAGGGAATTCACTAGCACAGATACGCAGTATTTT. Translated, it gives CASSLFDREFTSTDTQYF.

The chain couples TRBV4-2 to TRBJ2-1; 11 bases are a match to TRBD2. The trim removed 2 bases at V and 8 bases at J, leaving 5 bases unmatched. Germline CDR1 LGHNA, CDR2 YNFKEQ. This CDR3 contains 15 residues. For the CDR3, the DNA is TGTGCCAGCAGCCAAACTAGCGGGAGTCTCGATGAGCAGTTCTTC. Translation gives CASSQTSGSLDEQFF.

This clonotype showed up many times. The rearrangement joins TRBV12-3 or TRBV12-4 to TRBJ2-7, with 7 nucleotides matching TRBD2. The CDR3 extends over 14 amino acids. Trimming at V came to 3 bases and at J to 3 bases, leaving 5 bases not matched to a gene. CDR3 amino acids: CASSLRERVYEQYF. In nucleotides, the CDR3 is TGTGCCAGCAGTTTGCGGGAGCGGGTCTACGAGCAGTACTTC.

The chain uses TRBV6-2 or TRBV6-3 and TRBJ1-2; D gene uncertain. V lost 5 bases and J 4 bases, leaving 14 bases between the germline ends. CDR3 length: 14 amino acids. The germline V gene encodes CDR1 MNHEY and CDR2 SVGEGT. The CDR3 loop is CASSTYHLSYGYTF. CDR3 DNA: TGTGCCAGCAGTACTTACCATCTAAGCTATGGCTACACCTTC.

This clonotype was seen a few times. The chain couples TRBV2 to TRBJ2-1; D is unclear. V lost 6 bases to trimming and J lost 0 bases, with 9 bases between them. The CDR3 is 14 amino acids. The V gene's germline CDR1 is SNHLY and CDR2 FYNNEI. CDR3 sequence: CASRTDSSYNEQFF. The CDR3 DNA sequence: TGTGCCAGCAGGACGGATAGCTCCTACAATGAGCAGTTCTTC. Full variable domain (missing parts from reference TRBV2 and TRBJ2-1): EPEVTQTPSHQVTQMGQEVILRCVPISNHLYFYWYRQILGQKVEFLVSFYNNEISEKSEIFDDQFSVERPDGSNFTLKIRSTKLEDSAMYFCASRTDSSYNEQFFGPGTRLTVL.

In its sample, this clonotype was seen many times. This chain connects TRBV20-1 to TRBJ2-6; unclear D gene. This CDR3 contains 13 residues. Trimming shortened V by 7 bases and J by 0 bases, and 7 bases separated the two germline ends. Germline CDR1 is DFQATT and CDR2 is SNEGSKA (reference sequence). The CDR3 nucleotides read TGCAGTGGGAGCGACTCTGGGGCCAACGTCCTGACTTTC. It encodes CSGSDSGANVLTF.

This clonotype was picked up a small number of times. The CDR3 DNA sequence: TGTGCCACCAGTGATGCCTACGAGCAGTACTTC. Protein product: CATSDAYEQYF. This chain uses TRBV24-1 with TRBJ2-7; D is unresolved. V was cut by 3 bases and J by 2 bases, with 1 base left in between. This CDR3 is built from 11 residues. Germline V gene lookup returns CDR1 KGHDR and CDR2 SFDVKD.

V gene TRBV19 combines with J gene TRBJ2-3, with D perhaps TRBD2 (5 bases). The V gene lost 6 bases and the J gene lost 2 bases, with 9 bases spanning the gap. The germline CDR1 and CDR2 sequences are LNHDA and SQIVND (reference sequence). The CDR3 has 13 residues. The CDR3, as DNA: TGTGCCAGTAGGTCGGAGGTCACAGATACGCAGTATTTT. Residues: CASRSEVTDTQYF.

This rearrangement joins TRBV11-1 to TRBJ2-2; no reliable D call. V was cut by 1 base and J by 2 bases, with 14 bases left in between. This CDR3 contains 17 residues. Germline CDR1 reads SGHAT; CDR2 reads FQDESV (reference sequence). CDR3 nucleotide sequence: TGTGCCAGCAGCTTAGGTCGCACGACGTCCAACACCGGGGAGCTGTTTTTT. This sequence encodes CASSLGRTTSNTGELFF.

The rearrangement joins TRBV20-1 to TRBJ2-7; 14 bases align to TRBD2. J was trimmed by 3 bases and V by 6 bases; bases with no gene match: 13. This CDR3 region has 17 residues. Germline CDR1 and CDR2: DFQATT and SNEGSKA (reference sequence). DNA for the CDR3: TGCAGTGCCAAAAAAGGGACTAGCGGGAGAGTTGGCTACGAGCAGTACTTC. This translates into CSAKKGTSGRVGYEQYF.

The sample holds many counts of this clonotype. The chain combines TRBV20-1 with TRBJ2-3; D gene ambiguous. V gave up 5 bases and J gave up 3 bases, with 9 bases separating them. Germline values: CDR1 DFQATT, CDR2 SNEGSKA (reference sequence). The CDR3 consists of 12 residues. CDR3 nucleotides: TGCAGTGCTCAAGGCCGGACAGATACGCAGTATTTT. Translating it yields CSAQGRTDTQYF.

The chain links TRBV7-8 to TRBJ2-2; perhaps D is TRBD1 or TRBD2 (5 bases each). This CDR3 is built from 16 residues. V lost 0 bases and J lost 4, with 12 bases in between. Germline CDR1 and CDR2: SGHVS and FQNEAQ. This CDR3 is CASSLAGVLITGELFF. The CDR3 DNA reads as TGTGCCAGCAGCTTAGCGGGGGTCCTAATCACCGGGGAGCTGTTTTTT. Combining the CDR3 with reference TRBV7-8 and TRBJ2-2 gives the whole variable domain GAGVSQSPRYKVAKRGQDVALRCDPISGHVSLFWYQQALGQGPEFLTYFQNEAQLDKSGLPSDRFFAERPEGSVSTLKIQRTQQEDSAVYLCASSLAGVLITGELFFGEGSRLTVL.

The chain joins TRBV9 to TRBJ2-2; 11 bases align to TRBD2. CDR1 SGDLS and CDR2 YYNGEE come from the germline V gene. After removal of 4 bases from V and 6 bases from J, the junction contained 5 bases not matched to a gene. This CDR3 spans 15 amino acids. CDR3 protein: CASSLAGGPAGELFF. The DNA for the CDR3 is TGTGCCAGCAGCTTAGCGGGAGGGCCGGCCGGGGAGCTGTTTTTT.

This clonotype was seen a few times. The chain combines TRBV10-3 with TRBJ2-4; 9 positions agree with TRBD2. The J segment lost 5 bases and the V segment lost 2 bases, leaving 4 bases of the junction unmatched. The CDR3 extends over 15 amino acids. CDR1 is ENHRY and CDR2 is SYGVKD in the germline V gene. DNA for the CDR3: TGTGCCATCAGTGAGATGGGCGGGAGGGAAAACATTCAGTACTTC. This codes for CAISEMGGRENIQYF.

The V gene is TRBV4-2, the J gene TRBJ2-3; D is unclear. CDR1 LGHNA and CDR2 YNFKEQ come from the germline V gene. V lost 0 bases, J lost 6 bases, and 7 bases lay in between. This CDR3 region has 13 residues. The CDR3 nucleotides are TGTGCCAGCAGCCAAGAGGCAGAGGATACGCAGTATTTT. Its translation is CASSQEAEDTQYF.

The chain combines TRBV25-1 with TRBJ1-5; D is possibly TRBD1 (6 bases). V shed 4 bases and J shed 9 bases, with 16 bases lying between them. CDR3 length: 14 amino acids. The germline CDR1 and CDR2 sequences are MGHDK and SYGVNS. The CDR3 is CASSAHRAGGPQHF. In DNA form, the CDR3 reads TGTGCCAGCAGTGCCCACAGGGCAGGTGGGCCCCAGCATTTT.